Below, one TCR beta chain is given with its context. As yet, its antigen is unknown. CDR3 length: 13 amino acids. With 4 bases removed from V and 4 bases from J, the gap between germline ends came to 8 bases. Germline CDR1 and CDR2: MNHNS and SASEGT. PCR primers comprised 60 Vbeta and 13 Jbeta primers. Methods used by the authors: Later work found 65 million to 90 million unique TCR beta chains, with some 11 million shared. Libraries were prepared by immunoSEQ multiplex PCR; TCRdb keeps only in-frame clonotypes and omits some of them. Clone size and the V and J calls come from that table; the DNA yielded D and trimming. The sample has 100,000 to 150,000 clones, approximately 70% seen once; the top ten hold about 1.5%. The sample is drawn from a study of cytomegalovirus exposure and HLA in healthy donors. Findings of the study overall: For TCR beta chains, V- and J-gene trimming was later linked to a missense DCLRE1C variant. Being productive about 90% or about 30% of the time was typical of most TCR beta V segments in an earlier analysis. Some TCR beta chains (164 of them) were listed as cytomegalovirus-associated.

Sequencing was done on a sample of PBMCs. The clonotype was recovered from a man aged 18 to 29 in good health and CMV-seronegative. The chain links TRBV6-1 to TRBJ1-3, with TRBD1 as a possible D gene (5 bases). CDR3 in amino acids: CASSVQAGNTIYF. In DNA, the CDR3 is TGTGCCAGCAGTGTACAGGCAGGAAACACCATATATTTT.